This T cell receptor (beta chain) came from a study of identical twins. This clonotype was counted a few times. From the 5' RACE reads, TCRdb called clonotypes with MiXCR, one entry per CDR3 protein. The profile shows around 230,000 distinct CDR3 sequences, around 10% of them singletons. Trimming pared 0 bases from V and 8 bases from J, leaving 17 bases between. CDR1 LGHNA and CDR2 YSLEER come from the germline V gene. The CDR3 length is 17 residues. The material sequenced was memory (CD45RO+) T cells sorted from blood. The sequence derives from a woman aged 18-35 years in good health. This chain joins TRBV4-3 and TRBJ1-6; D is uncertain. Written as DNA, the CDR3 is TGCGCCAGCAGCCAAGAGGCGGCCGGGGAGGGATATTCACCCCTCCACTTT. This sequence encodes CASSQEAAGEGYSPLHF.